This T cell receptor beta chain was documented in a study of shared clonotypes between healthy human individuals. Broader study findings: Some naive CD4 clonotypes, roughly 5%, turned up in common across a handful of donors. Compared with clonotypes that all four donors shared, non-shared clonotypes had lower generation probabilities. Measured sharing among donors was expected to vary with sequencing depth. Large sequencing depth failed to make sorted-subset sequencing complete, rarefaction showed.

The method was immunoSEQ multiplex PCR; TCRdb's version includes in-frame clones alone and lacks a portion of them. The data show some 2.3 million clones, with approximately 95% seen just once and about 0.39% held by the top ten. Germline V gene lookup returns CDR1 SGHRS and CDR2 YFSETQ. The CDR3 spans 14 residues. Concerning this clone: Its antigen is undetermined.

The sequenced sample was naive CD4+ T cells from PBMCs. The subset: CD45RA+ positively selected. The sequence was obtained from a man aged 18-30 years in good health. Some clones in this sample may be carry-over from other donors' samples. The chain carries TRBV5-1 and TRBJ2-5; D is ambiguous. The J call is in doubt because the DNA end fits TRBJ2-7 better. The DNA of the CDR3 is TGCGCCAGCAGCTTGGATCCATCCAGCTACGAGCAGTACTTC. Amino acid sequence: CASSLDPSSYEQYF.